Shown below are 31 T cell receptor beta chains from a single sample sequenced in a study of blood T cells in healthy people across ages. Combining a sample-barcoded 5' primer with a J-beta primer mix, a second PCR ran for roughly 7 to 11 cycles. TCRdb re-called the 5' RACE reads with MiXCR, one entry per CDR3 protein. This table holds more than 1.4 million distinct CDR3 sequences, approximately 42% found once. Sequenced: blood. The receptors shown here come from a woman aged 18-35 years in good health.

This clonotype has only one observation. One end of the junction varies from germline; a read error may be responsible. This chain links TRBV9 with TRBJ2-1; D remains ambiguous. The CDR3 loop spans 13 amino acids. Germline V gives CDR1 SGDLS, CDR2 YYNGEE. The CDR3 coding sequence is TGTACCAGCAGCGTGGATTCCCTCAATGAGCAGTTCTTC. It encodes CTSSVDSLNEQFF.

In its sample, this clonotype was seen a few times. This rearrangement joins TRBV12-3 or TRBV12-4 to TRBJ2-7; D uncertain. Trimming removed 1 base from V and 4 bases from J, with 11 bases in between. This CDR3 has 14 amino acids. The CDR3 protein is CASSLGGIGYEQYF. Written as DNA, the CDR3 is TGTGCCAGCAGTTTAGGGGGAATAGGGTACGAGCAGTACTTC.

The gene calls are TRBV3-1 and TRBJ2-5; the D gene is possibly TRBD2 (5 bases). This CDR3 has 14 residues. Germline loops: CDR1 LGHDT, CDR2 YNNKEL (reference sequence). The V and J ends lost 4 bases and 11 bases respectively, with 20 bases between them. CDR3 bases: TGTGCCAGCAGCCCGCGGACTCGGAACAGTGAGCAGTACTTC. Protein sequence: CASSPRTRNSEQYF.

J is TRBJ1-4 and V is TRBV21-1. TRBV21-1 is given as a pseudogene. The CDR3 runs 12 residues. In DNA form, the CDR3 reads TGTGCCAGCAGCAAGAAAGTGTTAAAACTGTTTTTT. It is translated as CASSKKVLKLFF.

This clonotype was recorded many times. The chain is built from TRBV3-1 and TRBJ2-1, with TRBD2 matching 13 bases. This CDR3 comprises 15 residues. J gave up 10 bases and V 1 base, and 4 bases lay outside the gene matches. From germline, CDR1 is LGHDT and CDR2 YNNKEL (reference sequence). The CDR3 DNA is TGTGCCAGCAGCCAAGGGACTAGCGGGAGCGAGGAGCAGTTCTTC. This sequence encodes CASSQGTSGSEEQFF.

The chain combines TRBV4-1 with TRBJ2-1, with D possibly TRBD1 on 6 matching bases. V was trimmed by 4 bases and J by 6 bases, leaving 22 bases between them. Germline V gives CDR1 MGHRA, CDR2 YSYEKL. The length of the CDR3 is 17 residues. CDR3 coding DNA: TGCGCCAGCAGCCGAGATAGGTCACAGGGCCTACTCAATGAGCAGTTCTTC. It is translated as CASSRDRSQGLLNEQFF.

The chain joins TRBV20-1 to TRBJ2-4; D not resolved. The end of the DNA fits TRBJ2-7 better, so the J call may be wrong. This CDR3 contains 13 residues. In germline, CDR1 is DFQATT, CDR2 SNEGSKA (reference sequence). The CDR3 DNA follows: TGCAGTGCTAGATTTGGCCGTGCCTACGAGCAGTACTTC. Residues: CSARFGRAYEQYF.

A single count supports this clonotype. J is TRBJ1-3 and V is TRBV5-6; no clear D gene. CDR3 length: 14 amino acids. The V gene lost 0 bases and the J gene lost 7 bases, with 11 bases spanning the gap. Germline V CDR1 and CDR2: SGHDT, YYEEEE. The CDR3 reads CASSLGTASNTIYF. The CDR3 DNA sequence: TGTGCCAGCAGCTTGGGGACGGCGAGTAACACCATATATTTT. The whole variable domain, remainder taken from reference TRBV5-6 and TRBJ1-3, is DAGVTQSPTHLIKTRGQQVTLRCSPKSGHDTVSWYQQALGQGPQFIFQYYEEEERQRGNFPDRFSGHQFPNYSSELNVNALLLGDSALYLCASSLGTASNTIYFGEGSWLTVV.

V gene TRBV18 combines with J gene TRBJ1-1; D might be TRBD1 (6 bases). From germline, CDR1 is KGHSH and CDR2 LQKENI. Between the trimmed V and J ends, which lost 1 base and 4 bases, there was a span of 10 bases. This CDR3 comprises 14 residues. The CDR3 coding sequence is TGTGCCAGCTCACCACGGGGGGCAATCACTGAAGCTTTCTTT. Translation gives CASSPRGAITEAFF.

CDR3: CASSPGTSGPYEQYF. The CDR3, as DNA: TGTGCCAGCAGTCCCGGGACTAGCGGACCCTACGAGCAGTACTTC. The chain is built from TRBV12-3 or TRBV12-4 and TRBJ2-7; 11 bases match TRBD2. With V trimmed by 5 bases and J by 2 bases, 5 bases remained unmatched. The length of the CDR3 is 15 residues.

The CDR3 sequence: CASSVGAIGEQYF. CDR3 coding DNA: TGTGCCAGCAGCGTAGGGGCGATCGGCGAGCAGTACTTC. The gene calls are TRBV9 and TRBJ2-7; no definite D call. CDR1 is SGDLS and CDR2 is YYNGEE in the germline V gene. Trimming stripped 0 bases from V and 6 bases from J, with 10 bases between. This CDR3 is 13 amino acids long.

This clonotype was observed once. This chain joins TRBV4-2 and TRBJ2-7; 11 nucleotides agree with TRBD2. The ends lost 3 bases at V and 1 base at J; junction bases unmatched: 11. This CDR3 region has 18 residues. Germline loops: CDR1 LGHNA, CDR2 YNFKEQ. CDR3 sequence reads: CASSQLLGGTSGSYEQYF. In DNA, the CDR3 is TGTGCCAGCAGCCAGCTCTTGGGCGGGACTAGCGGATCCTACGAGCAGTACTTC.

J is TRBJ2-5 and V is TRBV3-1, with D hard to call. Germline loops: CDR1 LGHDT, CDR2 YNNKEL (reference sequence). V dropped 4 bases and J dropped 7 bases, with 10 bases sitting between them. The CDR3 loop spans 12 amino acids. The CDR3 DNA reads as TGTGCCAGCAGCCGAGTGGTCTGGACCCAGTACTTC. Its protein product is CASSRVVWTQYF.

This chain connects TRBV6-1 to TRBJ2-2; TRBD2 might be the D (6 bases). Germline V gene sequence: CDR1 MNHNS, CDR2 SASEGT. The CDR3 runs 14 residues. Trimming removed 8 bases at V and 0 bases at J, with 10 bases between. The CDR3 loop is CASGTYPNTGELFF. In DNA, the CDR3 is TGTGCCAGCGGGACTTATCCGAACACCGGGGAGCTGTTTTTT.

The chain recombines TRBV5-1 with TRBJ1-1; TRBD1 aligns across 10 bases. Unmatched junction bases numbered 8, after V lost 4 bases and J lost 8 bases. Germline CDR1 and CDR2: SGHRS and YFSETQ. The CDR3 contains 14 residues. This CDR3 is CASSPDRGQREAFF. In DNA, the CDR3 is TGCGCCAGCAGCCCAGACAGGGGGCAGAGGGAAGCTTTCTTT.

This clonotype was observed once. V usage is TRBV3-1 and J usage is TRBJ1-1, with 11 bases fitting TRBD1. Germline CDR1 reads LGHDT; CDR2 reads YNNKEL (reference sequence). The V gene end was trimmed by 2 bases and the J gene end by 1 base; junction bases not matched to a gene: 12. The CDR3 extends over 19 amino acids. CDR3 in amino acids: CASSQSGWDRGGRNTEAFF. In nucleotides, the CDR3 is TGTGCCAGCAGCCAATCTGGATGGGACAGGGGGGGTCGGAACACTGAAGCTTTCTTT.

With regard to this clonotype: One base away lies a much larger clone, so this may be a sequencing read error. CDR3 sequence: CASSLAAFGTYTEAFF. CDR3 in DNA: TGCGCCAGCAGCTTGGCCGCGTTCGGGACTTACACTGAAGCTTTCTTT. V gene TRBV5-1 combines with J gene TRBJ1-1, with TRBD1 as a possible D gene (5 bases). The germline CDR1 and CDR2 sequences are SGHRS and YFSETQ. Trimming stripped 0 bases from V and 3 bases from J, with 15 bases between. CDR3 length: 16 residues.

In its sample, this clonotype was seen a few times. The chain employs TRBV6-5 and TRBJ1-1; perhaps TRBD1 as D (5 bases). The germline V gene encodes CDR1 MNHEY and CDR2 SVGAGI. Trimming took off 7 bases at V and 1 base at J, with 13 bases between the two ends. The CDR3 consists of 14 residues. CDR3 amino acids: CASNLQGPNTEAFF. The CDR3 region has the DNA TGTGCCAGCAATCTCCAGGGACCGAACACTGAAGCTTTCTTT.

The CDR3 is CASGSSGRVGNEQFF. The CDR3 DNA reads as TGTGCCAGCGGTTCTAGCGGGAGGGTCGGCAATGAGCAGTTCTTC. The chain recombines TRBV6-1 with TRBJ2-1, with TRBD2 identical over 12 bases. V lost 8 bases and J lost 6; bases outside the gene matches: 8. The CDR3 runs 15 residues. From germline, CDR1 is MNHNS and CDR2 SASEGT.

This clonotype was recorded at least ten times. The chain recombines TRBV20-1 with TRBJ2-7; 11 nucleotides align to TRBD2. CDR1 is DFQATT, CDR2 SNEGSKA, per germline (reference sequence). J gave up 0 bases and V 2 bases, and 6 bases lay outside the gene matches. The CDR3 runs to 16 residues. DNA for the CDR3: TGCAGTGCTAGACCACTAGCGGGGGATAGCTCCTACGAGCAGTACTTC. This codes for CSARPLAGDSSYEQYF.

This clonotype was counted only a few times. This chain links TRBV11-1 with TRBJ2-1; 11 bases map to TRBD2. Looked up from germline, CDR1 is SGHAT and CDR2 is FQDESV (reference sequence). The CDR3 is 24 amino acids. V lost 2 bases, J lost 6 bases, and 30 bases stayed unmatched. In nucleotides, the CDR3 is TGTGCCAGCAGCTTAACCCGCGAAATTAGCGGGAGGGCCATCGTACCTCCACTACGCAATGAGCAGTTCTTC. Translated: CASSLTREISGRAIVPPLRNEQFF.

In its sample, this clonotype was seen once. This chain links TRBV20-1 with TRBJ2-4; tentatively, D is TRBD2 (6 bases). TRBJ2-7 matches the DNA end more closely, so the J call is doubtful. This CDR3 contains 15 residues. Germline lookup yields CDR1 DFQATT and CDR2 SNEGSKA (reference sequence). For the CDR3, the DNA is TGCAGTGCTATAACCCCGGGACGGGGGACCTACGAGCAGTACTTC. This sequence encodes CSAITPGRGTYEQYF.

The CDR3 here is CASTSGYEQFF. CDR3 coding DNA: TGTGCCAGCACCTCAGGGTATGAGCAGTTCTTC. V usage is TRBV6-5 and J usage is TRBJ2-1; a possible D gene is TRBD1 (5 bases). The germline V gene has CDR1 MNHEY and CDR2 SVGAGI. V was shortened by 7 bases and J by 8 bases, with 9 bases between the two germline ends. This CDR3 has 11 amino acids.

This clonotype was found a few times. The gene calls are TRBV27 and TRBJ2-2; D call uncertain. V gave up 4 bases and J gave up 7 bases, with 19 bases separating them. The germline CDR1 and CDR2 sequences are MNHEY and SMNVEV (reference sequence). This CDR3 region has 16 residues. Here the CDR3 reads CASSYLDGPSVGELFF. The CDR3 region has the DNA TGTGCCAGCAGTTACTTGGATGGGCCTAGTGTCGGGGAGCTGTTTTTT.

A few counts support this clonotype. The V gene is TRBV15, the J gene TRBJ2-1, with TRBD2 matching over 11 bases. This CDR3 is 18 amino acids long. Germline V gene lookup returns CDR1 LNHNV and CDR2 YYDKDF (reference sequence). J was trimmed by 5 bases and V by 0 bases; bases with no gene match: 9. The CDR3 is CATSREGVAGGQDNEQFF. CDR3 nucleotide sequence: TGTGCCACCAGCAGAGAGGGTGTAGCGGGGGGGCAAGACAATGAGCAGTTCTTC.

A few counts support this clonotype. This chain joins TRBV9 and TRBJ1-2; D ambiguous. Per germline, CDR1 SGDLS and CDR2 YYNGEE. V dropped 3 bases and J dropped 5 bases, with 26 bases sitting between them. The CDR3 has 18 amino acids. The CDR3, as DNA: TGTGCCAGCAGCGAGGGCGGTCCTTCCATCGAGGGCCTTTATGGCTACACCTTC. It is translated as CASSEGGPSIEGLYGYTF.

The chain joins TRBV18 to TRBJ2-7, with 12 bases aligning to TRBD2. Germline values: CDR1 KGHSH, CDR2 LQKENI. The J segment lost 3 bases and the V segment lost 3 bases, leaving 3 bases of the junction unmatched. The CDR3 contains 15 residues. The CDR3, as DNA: TGTGCCAGCTCACCCCCGACTAGCGGGAGCTACGAGCAGTACTTC. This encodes CASSPPTSGSYEQYF. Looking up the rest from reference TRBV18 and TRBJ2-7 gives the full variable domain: NAGVMQNPRHLVRRRGQEARLRCSPMKGHSHVYWYRQLPEEGLKFMVYLQKENIIDESGMPKERFSAEFPKEGPSILRIQQVVRGDSAAYFCASSPPTSGSYEQYFGPGTRLTVT.

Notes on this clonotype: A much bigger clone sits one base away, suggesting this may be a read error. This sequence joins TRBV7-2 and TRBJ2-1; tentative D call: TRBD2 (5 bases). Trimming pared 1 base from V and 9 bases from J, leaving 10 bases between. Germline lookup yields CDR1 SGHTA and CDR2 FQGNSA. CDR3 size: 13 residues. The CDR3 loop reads CTSSLGSSSEQFF. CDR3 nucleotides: TGTACCAGCAGCTTAGGATCTAGCAGTGAGCAGTTCTTC.

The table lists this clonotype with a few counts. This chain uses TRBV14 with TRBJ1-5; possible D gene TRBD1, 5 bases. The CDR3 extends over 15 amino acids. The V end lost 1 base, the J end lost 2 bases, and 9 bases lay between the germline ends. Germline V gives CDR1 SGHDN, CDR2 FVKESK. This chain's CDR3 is CASSQGDFGNQPQHF. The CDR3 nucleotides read TGTGCCAGCAGCCAAGGGGACTTTGGCAATCAGCCCCAGCATTTT.

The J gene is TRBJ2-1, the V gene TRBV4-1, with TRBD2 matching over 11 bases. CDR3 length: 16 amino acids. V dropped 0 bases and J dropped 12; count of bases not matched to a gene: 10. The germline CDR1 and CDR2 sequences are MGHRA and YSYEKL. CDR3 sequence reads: CASSQDWLAGGDGQFF. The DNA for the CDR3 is TGCGCCAGCAGCCAAGATTGGCTAGCGGGGGGCGACGGGCAGTTCTTC.

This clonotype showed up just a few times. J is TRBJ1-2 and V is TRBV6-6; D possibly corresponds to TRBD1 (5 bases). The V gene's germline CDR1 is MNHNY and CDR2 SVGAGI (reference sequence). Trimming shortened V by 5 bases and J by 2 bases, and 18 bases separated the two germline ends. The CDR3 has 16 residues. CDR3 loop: CASSSGPGTPNYGYTF. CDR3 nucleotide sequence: TGTGCCAGCAGTAGTGGCCCTGGGACTCCGAACTATGGCTACACCTTC.